Given below is one T cell receptor (beta chain) in context. The antigen is unknown. The sample belongs to a study of PD-1 blockade in classical Hodgkin lymphoma. About the research overall: Patients were treated with nivolumab at 3 mg/kg, and this was given intravenously every 2 weeks.

The CDR3 spans 17 residues. Germline values: CDR1 SGHTA, CDR2 FQGNSA. The ends lost 3 bases at V and 3 bases at J; junction bases unmatched: 10. Sequencing was performed with immunoSEQ multiplex PCR; in TCRdb, only in-frame clones are kept and a portion is missing. The sample lists about 29,000 clones, around 70% occurring once. Every patient experienced relapse after autologous stem cell transplantation, and brentuximab vedotin exposure varied. Classification of best responses gave complete response, partial response or progressive disease. General study results and limits: Newly diagnosed patients had baseline TCR diversity that was reportedly lower than that of healthy donors. Complete responders entered with baseline diversity on par with newly diagnosed patients, the results showed.

This clonotype originated in a human donor with classical Hodgkin lymphoma. The rearrangement joins TRBV7-2 to TRBJ2-5, with 10 bases lining up with TRBD2. Sequenced here: peripheral blood mononuclear cells (PBMCs), sampled before the second cycle of nivolumab. The CDR3 bases are TGTGCCAGCAGCTTGAGACAGCGGGAGGGGTCTAAAGAGACCCAGTACTTC. It encodes CASSLRQREGSKETQYF.